This T cell receptor beta chain is from a study of blood T cell repertoires in COVID-19. The repertoire was sequenced with immunoSEQ multiplex PCR; TCRdb's copy has only in-frame clones and lacks some. Of 470,000 or so clones detected, about 85% appear once; the ten largest clones hold just under 2%. Germline V gives CDR1 SGHKS, CDR2 YYEKEE (reference sequence). The CDR3 has 14 residues. The ends were cut back, 0 bases at V and 1 base at J, with 8 bases in the middle. As regards this clone: In the same sample, other DNA sequences code for this CDR3.

The source is a woman under 30 with acute COVID-19. This chain links TRBV5-5 with TRBJ2-7; perhaps TRBD1 as D (6 bases). The sample consisted of PBMCs or T cells enriched from blood (not recorded which). The CDR3 spells CASSLGTVSYEQYF. As DNA, the CDR3 is TGTGCCAGCAGCTTGGGGACAGTTTCCTACGAGCAGTACTTC.